These T cell receptor beta chains were read from a single sample in a study of blood T cell repertoires in COVID-19. Here immunoSEQ multiplex PCR was the method, and the copy in TCRdb shows in-frame clones only, minus some. The repertoire holds roughly 150,000 clones, with over 80% as singletons. The specimen sequenced was peripheral blood. These receptors came from a woman at least 80 years old with COVID-19, enrolled during active disease. CDR3s include the opening cysteine and the closing phenylalanine or tryptophan. The order of the fields is V gene, D gene, J gene, clone size, CDR3 length, CDR3 protein, CDR3 DNA. The D gene is left open where the match is weak. The listing skips clone size in some rows; elsewhere it reads once, few, many or a size class.

TRBV6-5,TRBD1,TRBJ1-5,.,14,CASRPTGRNQPQHF,TGTGCCAGCAGGCCGACAGGGAGAAATCAGCCCCAGCATTTT
TRBV20-1,.,TRBJ1-2,.,13,CSASALANYGYTF,TGCAGTGCTAGTGCCCTTGCTAACTATGGCTACACCTTC
TRBV7-6,TRBD1,TRBJ2-6,.,15,CASSATGSGANVLTF,TGTGCCAGCAGCGCGACAGGGTCCGGGGCCAACGTCCTGACTTTC
TRBV19,.,TRBJ1-3,once,14,CASTSGGHGNTIYF,TGTGCCAGTACCTCCGGAGGTCATGGAAACACCATATATTTT
TRBV6-2/TRBV6-3,.,TRBJ1-1,.,15,CASSRAGSMNTEAFF,TGTGCCAGCAGTAGAGCGGGGTCCATGAACACTGAAGCTTTCTTT
TRBV18,TRBD1,TRBJ1-1,.,16,CASSPPSQGANTEAFF,TGTGCCAGCTCACCACCGTCCCAGGGGGCGAACACTGAAGCTTTCTTT
TRBV3-1/TRBV3-2,TRBD2,TRBJ2-5,.,14,CASSQEGGSETQYF,TGTGCCAGCAGCCAAGAGGGAGGGTCGGAGACCCAGTACTTC
TRBV6-4,TRBD2,TRBJ2-2,.,19,CASIQTSGSYRANTGELFF,TGTGCCAGCATCCAGACTAGCGGGAGTTATCGCGCGAACACCGGGGAGCTGTTTTTT
TRBV5-1,TRBD1,TRBJ2-2,.,17,CASSLRPGGPNTGELFF,TGCGCCAGCAGCTTACGGCCAGGGGGCCCAAACACCGGGGAGCTGTTTTTT
TRBV10-3,.,TRBJ1-2,.,17,CAISESVVQTGTRGYTF,TGTGCCATCAGTGAGTCTGTTGTCCAGACTGGAACAAGGGGCTACACCTTC
TRBV4-2,TRBD1,TRBJ2-7,once,15,CASSHTGGVMDEQYF,TGTGCCAGCAGCCACACAGGGGGAGTAATGGACGAGCAGTACTTC
TRBV27,.,TRBJ2-5,.,15,CASTEGAGTGETQYF,TGTGCCAGCACCGAGGGGGCGGGGACGGGGGAGACCCAGTACTTC
TRBV5-1,TRBD1,TRBJ1-4,.,16,CASSQLAGTGYEKLFF,TGCGCCAGCAGCCAGTTGGCCGGGACAGGGTATGAAAAACTGTTTTTT
TRBV29-1,TRBD1,TRBJ2-3,.,14,CSADRGLGGDTQYF,TGCAGCGCCGACAGGGGGCTTGGGGGAGATACGCAGTATTTT
TRBV6-1,.,TRBJ1-1,.,13,CASSERGNTEAFF,TGTGCCAGCAGTGAACGGGGGAACACTGAAGCTTTCTTT
TRBV19,.,TRBJ1-4,.,14,CATERGGSGEKLFF,TGTGCCACCGAACGGGGTGGGTCGGGTGAAAAACTGTTTTTT
TRBV25-1,TRBD2,TRBJ2-3,.,14,CASSYSGSTDTQYF,TGTGCCAGCAGTTATAGCGGGTCCACAGATACGCAGTATTTT
TRBV9,.,TRBJ2-3,once,15,CASSQTGSSTDTQYF,TGTGCCAGCAGCCAGACAGGATCTAGCACAGATACGCAGTATTTT
TRBV19,.,TRBJ1-2,.,13,CASRPAGEHGYTF,TGTGCCAGTAGGCCCGCAGGGGAACATGGCTACACCTTC
TRBV28,.,TRBJ2-3,.,14,CASSLFGGTDTQYF,TGTGCCAGCAGTTTATTCGGGGGCACAGATACGCAGTATTTT
TRBV6-1,.,TRBJ1-1,.,15,CASSEYRVRDTEAFF,TGTGCCAGCAGTGAGTACAGGGTGAGGGACACTGAAGCTTTCTTT
TRBV7-9,TRBD1,TRBJ1-3,.,18,CASSPSDRGRSSGNTIYF,TGTGCCAGCAGCCCCTCAGACAGGGGGCGAAGCTCTGGAAACACCATATATTTT
TRBV3-1/TRBV3-2,.,TRBJ2-7,.,13,CASSHGARGEQYF,TGTGCCAGCAGCCACGGGGCGCGGGGCGAGCAGTACTTC
TRBV7-9,TRBD2,TRBJ2-1,.,15,CASSRTSGSVHEQFF,TGTGCCAGCAGCCGGACTAGCGGGAGCGTCCATGAGCAGTTCTTC